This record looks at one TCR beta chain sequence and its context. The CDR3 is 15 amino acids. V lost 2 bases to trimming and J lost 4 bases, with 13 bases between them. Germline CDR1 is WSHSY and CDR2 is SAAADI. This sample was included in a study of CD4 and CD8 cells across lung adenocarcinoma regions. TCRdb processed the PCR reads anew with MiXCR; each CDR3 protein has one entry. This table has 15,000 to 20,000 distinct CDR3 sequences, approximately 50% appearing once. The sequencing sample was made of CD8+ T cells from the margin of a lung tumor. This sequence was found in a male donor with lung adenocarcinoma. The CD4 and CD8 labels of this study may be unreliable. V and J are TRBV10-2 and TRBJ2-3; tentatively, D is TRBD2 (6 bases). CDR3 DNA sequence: TGCGCCAGCAGTGAGGAGGAGGGAAGCGCAGATACGCAGTATTTT. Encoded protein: CASSEEEGSADTQYF.